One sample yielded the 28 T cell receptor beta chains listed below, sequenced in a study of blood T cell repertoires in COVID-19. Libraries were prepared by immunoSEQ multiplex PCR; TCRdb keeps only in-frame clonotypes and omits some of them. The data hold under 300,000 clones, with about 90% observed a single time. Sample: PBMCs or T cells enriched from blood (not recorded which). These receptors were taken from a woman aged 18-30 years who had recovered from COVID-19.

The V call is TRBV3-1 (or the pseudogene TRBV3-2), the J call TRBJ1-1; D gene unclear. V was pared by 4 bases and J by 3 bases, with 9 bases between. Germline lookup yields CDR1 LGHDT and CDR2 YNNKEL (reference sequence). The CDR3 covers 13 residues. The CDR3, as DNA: TGTGCCAGCAGCCCTCGGGGTGACACTGAAGCTTTCTTT. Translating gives CASSPRGDTEAFF.

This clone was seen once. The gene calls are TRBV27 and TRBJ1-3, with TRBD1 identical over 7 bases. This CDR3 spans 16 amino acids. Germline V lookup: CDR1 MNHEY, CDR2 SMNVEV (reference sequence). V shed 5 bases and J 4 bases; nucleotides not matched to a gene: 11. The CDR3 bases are TGTGCCAGCAGTCAAGCTTACAGGGGTCCGGGAAACACCATATATTTT. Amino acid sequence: CASSQAYRGPGNTIYF.

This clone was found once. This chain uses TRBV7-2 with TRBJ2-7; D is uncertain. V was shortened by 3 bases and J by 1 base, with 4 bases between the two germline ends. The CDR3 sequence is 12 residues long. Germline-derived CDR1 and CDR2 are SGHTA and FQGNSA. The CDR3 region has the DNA TGTGCCAGCAGCTTTTTATCCTACGAGCAGTACTTC. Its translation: CASSFLSYEQYF.

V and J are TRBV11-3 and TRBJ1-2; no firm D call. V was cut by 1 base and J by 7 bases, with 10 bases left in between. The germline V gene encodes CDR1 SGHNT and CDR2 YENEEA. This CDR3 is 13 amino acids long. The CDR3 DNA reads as TGTGCCAGCAGCTTAGGCCCTACGAGTGGCTACACCTTC. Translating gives CASSLGPTSGYTF.

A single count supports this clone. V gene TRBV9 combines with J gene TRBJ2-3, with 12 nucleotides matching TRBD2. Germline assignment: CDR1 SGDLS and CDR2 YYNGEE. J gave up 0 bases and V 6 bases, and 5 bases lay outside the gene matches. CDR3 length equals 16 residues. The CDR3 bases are TGTGCCAGCACCCGGACTAGCGGGGCTAGCACAGATACGCAGTATTTT. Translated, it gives CASTRTSGASTDTQYF.

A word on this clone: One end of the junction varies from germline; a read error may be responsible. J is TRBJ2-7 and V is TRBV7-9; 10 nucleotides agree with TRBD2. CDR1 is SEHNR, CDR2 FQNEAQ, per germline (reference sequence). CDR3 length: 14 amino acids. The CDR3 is CASSLAGAVYEQYF. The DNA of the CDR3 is TGTGCCAGCAGCCTAGCGGGAGCGGTCTACGAGCAGTACTTC.

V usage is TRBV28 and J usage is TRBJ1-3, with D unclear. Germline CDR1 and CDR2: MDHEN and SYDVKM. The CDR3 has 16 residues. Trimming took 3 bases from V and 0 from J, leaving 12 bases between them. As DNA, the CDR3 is TGTGCCAGCAGTTTCGGGGTATCTTCCTCTGGAAACACCATATATTTT. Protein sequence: CASSFGVSSSGNTIYF. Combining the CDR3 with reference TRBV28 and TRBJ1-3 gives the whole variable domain DVKVTQSSRYLVKRTGEKVFLECVQDMDHENMFWYRQDPGLGLRLIYFSYDVKMKEKGDIPEGYSVSREKKERFSLILESASTNQTSMYLCASSFGVSSSGNTIYFGEGSWLTVV.

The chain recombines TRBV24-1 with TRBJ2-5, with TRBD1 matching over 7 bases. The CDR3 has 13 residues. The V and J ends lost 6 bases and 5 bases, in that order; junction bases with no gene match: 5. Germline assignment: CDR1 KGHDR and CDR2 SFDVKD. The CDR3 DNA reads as TGTGCCACCAGTCGACAGGGTTGGGAGACCCAGTACTTC. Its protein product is CATSRQGWETQYF.

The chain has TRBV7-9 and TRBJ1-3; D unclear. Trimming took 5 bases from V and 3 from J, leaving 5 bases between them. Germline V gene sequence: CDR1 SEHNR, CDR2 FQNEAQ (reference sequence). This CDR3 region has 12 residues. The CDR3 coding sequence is TGTGCCAGCAGCCTCGGTGGAAACACCATATATTTT. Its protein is CASSLGGNTIYF.

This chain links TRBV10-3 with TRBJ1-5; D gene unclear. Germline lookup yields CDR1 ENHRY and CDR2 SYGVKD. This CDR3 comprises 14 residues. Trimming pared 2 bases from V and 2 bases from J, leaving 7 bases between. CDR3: CAISEEGGNQPQHF. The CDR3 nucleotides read TGTGCCATCAGTGAGGAGGGAGGCAATCAGCCCCAGCATTTT.

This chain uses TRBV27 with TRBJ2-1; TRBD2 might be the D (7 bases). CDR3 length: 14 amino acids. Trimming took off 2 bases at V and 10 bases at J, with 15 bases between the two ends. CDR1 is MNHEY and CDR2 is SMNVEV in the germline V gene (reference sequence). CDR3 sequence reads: CASSLSGGALEQFF. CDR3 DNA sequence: TGTGCCAGCAGTTTAAGTGGGGGGGCTCTCGAGCAGTTCTTC.

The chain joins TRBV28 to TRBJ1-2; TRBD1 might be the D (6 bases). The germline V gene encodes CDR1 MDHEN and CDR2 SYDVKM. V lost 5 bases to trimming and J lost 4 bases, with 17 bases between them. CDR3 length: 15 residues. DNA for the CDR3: TGTGCCAGCAGTCACCGGGACAACAAAGGCTATGGCTACACCTTC. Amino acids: CASSHRDNKGYGYTF.

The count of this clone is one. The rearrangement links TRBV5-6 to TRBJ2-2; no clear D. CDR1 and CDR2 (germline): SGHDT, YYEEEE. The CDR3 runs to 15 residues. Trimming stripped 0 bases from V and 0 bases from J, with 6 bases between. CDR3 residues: CASSLVVANTGELFF. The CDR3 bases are TGTGCCAGCAGCTTGGTTGTCGCGAACACCGGGGAGCTGTTTTTT.

This CDR3 is CASSQGAGGPLNEQFF. The DNA for the CDR3 is TGTGCCAGCAGCCAAGGTGCGGGGGGGCCTTTAAATGAGCAGTTCTTC. This sequence joins TRBV4-2 and TRBJ2-1; 9 nucleotides align to TRBD2. The CDR3 length is 16 residues. Germline V gives CDR1 LGHNA, CDR2 YNFKEQ. V lost 1 base to trimming and J lost 7 bases; unmatched junction nucleotides: 8.

CDR3 DNA: TGTGCCATCAGCGTCGGGGGGACGAGCAATCAGCCCCAGCATTTT. As protein: CAISVGGTSNQPQHF. The chain joins TRBV10-3 to TRBJ1-5; D might be TRBD1 (5 bases). From germline, CDR1 is ENHRY and CDR2 SYGVKD. V dropped 6 bases and J dropped 1 base, with 13 bases sitting between them. The CDR3 has 15 residues.

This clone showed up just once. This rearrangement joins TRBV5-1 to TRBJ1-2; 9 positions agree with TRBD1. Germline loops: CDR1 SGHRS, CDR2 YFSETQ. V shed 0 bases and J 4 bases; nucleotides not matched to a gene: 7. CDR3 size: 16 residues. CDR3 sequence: CASSLASPDRGYGYTF. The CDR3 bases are TGCGCCAGCAGCTTGGCCTCTCCGGACAGGGGCTATGGCTACACCTTC.

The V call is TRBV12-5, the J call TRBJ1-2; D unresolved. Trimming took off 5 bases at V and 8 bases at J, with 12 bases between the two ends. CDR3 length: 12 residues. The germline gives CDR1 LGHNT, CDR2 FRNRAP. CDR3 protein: CASGPGSWGYTF. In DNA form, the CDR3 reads TGTGCTAGTGGTCCAGGCAGCTGGGGCTACACCTTC.

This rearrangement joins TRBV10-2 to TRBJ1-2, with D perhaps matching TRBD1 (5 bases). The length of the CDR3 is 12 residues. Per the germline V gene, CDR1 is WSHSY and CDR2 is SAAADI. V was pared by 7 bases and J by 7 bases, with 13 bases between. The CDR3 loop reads CASTPRGGGYTF. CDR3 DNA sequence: TGCGCCAGCACCCCGCGGGGGGGTGGCTACACCTTC.

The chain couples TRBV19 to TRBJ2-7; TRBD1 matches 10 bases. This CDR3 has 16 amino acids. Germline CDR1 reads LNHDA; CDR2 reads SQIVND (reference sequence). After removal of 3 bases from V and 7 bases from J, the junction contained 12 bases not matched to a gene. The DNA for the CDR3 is TGTGCCAGTAGTATGACAGGGGGCGCGCTTGTAGGAGAGCAGTACTTC. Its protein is CASSMTGGALVGEQYF.

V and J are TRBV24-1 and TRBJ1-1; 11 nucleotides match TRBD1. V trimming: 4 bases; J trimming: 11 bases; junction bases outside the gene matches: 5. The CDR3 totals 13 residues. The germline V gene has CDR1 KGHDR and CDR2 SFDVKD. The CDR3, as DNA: TGTGCCACCAGTGACCCGGACAGGGGGCTTGCTTTCTTT. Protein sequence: CATSDPDRGLAFF.

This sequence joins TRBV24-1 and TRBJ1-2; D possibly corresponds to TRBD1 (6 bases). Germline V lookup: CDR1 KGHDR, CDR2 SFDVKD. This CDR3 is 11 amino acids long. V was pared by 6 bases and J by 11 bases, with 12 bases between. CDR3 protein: CATSRQERYTF. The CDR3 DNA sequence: TGTGCCACCAGTAGACAGGAGCGTTACACCTTC.

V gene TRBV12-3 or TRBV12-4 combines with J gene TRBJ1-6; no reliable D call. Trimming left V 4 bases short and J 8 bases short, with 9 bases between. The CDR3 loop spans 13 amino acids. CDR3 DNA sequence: TGTGCCAGCAGTTCCCAAGGAGATTCACCCCTCCACTTT. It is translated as CASSSQGDSPLHF.

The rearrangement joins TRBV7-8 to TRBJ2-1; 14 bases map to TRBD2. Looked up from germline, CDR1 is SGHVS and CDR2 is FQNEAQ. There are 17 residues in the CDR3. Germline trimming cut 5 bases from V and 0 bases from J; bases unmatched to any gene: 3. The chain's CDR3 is CASSAGTSGSSYNEQFF. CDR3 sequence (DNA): TGTGCCAGCAGCGCCGGGACTAGCGGGAGCTCCTACAATGAGCAGTTCTTC.

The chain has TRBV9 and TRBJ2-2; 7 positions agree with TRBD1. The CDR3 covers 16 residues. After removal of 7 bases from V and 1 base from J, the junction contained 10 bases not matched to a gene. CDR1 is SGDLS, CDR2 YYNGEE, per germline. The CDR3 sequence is CASSLQGRRNTGELFF. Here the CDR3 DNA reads TGTGCCAGCTCACTACAGGGGCGTAGGAACACCGGGGAGCTGTTTTTT.

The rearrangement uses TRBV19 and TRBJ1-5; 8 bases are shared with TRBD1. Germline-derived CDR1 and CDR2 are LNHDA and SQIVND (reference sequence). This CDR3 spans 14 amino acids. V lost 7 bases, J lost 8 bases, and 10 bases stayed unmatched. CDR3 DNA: TGTGCCAGTAAGGACAGGGCGCCAGGTAAGCCCCAGCATTTT. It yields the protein CASKDRAPGKPQHF.

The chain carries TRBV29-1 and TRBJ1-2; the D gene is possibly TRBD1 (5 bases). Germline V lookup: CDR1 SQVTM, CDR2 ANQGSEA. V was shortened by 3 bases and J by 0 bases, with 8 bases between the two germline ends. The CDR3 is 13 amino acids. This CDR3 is CSVDNRPNYGYTF. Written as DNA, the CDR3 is TGCAGCGTTGATAACAGGCCTAACTATGGCTACACCTTC. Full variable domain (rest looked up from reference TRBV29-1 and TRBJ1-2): SAVISQKPSRDICQRGTSLTIQCQVDSQVTMMFWYRQQPGQSLTLIATANQGSEATYESGFVIDKFPISRPNLTFSTLTVSNMSPEDSSIYLCSVDNRPNYGYTFGSGTRLTVV.

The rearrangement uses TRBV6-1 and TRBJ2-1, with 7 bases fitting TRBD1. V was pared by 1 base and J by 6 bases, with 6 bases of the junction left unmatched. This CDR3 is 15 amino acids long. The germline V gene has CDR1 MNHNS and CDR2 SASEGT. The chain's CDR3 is CASSEGQGAANEQFF. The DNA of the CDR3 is TGTGCCAGCAGTGAAGGACAGGGAGCAGCCAATGAGCAGTTCTTC.

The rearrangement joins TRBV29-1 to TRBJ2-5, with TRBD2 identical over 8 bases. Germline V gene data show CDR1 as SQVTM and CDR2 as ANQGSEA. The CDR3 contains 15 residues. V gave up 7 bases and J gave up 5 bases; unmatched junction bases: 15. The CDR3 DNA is TGCAGCGCCCGAGCGGGAGCCTCGGCCGGTGAGACCCAGTACTTC. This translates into CSARAGASAGETQYF.